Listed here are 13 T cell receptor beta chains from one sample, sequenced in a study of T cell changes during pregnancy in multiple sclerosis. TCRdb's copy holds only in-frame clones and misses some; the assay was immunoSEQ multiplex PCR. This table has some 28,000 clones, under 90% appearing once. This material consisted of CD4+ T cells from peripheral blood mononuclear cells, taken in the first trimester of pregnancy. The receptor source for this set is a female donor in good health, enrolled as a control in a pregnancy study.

The CDR3 DNA reads TGTGCCTGGGGACAGGGGGCGGTTACTGGCTACACCTTC. Encoded protein: CAWGQGAVTGYTF. The J gene is TRBJ1-2, the V gene TRBV30; 11 bases match TRBD1. Germline CDR1 GTSNPN, CDR2 SVGIG (reference sequence). With 5 bases clipped from V and 7 bases from J, the junction kept 6 bases outside the gene matches. This CDR3 region has 13 residues.

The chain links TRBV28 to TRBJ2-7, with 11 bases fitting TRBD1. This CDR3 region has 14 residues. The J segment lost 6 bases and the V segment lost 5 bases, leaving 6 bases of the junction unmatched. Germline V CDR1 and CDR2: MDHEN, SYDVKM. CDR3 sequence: CASSPPGQGVEQYF. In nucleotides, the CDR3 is TGTGCCAGCAGTCCCCCGGGACAGGGGGTCGAGCAGTACTTC.

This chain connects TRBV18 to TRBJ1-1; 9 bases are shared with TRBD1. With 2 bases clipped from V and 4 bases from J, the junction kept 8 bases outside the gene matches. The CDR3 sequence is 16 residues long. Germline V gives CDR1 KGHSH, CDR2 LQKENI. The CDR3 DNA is TGTGCCAGCTCACCAATGGACAGGGGTCGGACCACTGAAGCTTTCTTT. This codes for CASSPMDRGRTTEAFF.

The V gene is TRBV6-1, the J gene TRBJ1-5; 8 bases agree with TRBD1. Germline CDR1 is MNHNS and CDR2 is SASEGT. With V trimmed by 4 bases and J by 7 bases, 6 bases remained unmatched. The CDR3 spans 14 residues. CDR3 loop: CASSGAGGDQPQHF. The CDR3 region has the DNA TGTGCCAGCAGTGGGGCAGGGGGCGACCAGCCCCAGCATTTT.

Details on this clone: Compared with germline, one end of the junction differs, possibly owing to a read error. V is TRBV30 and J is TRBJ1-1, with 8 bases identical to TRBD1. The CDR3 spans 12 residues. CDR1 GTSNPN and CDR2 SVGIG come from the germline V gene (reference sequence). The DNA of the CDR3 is TGTGCCGGGAGGACAGGGTCCACTGAAGCTTTCTTT. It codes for CAGRTGSTEAFF.

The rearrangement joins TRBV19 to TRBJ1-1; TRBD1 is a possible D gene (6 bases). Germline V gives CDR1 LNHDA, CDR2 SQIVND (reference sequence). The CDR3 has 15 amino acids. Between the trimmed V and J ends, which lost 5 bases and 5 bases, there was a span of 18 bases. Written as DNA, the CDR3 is TGTGCCAGTAGTCCACAGGGATGGGGGGGTACTGAAGCTTTCTTT. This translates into CASSPQGWGGTEAFF.

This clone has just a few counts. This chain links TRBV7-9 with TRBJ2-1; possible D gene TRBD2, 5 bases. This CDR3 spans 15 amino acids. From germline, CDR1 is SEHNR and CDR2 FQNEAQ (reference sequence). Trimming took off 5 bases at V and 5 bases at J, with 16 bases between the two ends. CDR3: CASSPKRRVDNEQFF. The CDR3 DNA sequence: TGTGCCAGCAGCCCTAAGAGGCGGGTAGACAATGAGCAGTTCTTC.

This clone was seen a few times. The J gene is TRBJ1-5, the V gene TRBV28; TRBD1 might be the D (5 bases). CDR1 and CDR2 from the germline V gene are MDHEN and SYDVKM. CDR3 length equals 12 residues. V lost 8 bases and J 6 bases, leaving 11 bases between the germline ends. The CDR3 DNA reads TGTGCCAGCCGGGGGGTTGGTCAGCCCCAGCATTTT. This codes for CASRGVGQPQHF.

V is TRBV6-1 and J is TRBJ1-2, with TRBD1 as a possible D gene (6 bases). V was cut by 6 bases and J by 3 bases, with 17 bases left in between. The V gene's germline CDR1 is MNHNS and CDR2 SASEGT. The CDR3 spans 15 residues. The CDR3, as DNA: TGTGCCAGCAGCCAACCCACAGGGCCATACTATGGCTACACCTTC. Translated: CASSQPTGPYYGYTF.

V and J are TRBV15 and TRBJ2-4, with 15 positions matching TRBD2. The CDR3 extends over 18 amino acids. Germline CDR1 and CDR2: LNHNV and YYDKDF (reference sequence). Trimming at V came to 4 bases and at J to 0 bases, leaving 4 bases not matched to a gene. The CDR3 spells CATSTGLAGGIAKNIQYF. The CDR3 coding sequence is TGTGCCACCAGCACGGGACTAGCGGGAGGAATAGCCAAAAACATTCAGTACTTC.

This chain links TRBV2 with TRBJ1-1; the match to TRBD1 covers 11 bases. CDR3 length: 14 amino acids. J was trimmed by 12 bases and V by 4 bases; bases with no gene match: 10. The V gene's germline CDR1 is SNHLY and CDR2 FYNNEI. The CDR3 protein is CASSARDRGGGTFF. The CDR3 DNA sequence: TGTGCCAGCAGTGCTCGGGACAGGGGGGGAGGAACTTTCTTT.

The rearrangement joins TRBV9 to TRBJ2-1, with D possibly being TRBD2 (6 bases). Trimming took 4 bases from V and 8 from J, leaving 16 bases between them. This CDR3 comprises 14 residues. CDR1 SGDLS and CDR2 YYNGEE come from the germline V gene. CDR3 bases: TGTGCCAGCAGCCCTCGCGGGTGGGGGGATGAGCAGTTCTTC. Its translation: CASSPRGWGDEQFF.

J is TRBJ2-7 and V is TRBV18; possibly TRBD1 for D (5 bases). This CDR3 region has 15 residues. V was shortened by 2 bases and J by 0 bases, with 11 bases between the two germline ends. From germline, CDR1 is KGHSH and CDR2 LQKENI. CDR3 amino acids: CASSPFGQSSYEQYF. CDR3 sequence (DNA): TGTGCCAGCTCACCATTCGGACAAAGCTCCTACGAGCAGTACTTC.